This is a list of T cell receptor beta chains from one sample in a study of OX40 agonist ivuxolimab in advanced cancers. Data came from immunoSEQ multiplex PCR; TCRdb stores just in-frame clones and leaves some out. The data contain some 81,000 clones, roughly 91% of them seen just once; the ten biggest clones take up 6.2%. This sample comprised CD4+ or CD8+ T cells sorted from blood, obtained in a trial of the OX40 agonist ivuxolimab. Source of these receptors: an adult with an advanced solid tumor such as melanoma, head and neck, liver or kidney cancer. The CDR3 runs from the conserved cysteine through the conserved F or W. D genes are given only for firm matches. Only some rows state a clone size, as once, few, many or a class for expanded clones.

d_gene: .
j_gene: TRBJ2-5
v_gene: TRBV19
abundance: .
CDR3aa: CASSVVLQETQYF
CDR3nt: TGTGCCAGTAGCGTGGTCCTACAAGAGACCCAGTACTTC

d_gene: .
j_gene: TRBJ1-6
v_gene: TRBV10-1
abundance: .
CDR3aa: CASRIDQNSPLHF
CDR3nt: TGCGCCAGCAGGATAGACCAGAATTCACCCCTCCACTTT

d_gene: .
j_gene: TRBJ2-5
v_gene: TRBV21-1
abundance: .
CDR3aa: CASSKFLIAGGRQETQYF
CDR3nt: TGTGCCAGCAGCAAATTCCTAATAGCGGGGGGGCGTCAAGAGACCCAGTACTTC

d_gene: .
j_gene: TRBJ2-7
v_gene: TRBV20-1
abundance: .
CDR3aa: CSARGQIEQYF
CDR3nt: TGCAGTGCTAGAGGACAGATCGAGCAGTACTTC

d_gene: TRBD1
j_gene: TRBJ2-7
v_gene: TRBV2
abundance: once
CDR3aa: CASSAGQVFGQYF
CDR3nt: TGTGCCAGCAGTGCAGGACAGGTCTTCGGGCAGTACTTC

d_gene: TRBD1
j_gene: TRBJ2-7
v_gene: TRBV7-8
abundance: .
CDR3aa: CASSRDRDYEQYF
CDR3nt: TGTGCCAGCAGTCGTGACAGGGACTACGAGCAGTACTTC

d_gene: TRBD2
j_gene: TRBJ2-7
v_gene: TRBV10-3
abundance: .
CDR3aa: CATTGGSRGGYEQYF
CDR3nt: TGTGCCACCACCGGGGGGTCTCGTGGAGGCTACGAGCAGTACTTC

d_gene: TRBD1
j_gene: TRBJ2-7
v_gene: TRBV7-6
abundance: .
CDR3aa: CASSRTGGDYEQYF
CDR3nt: TGTGCCAGCAGCCGGACAGGGGGGGACTACGAGCAGTACTTC

d_gene: .
j_gene: TRBJ2-1
v_gene: TRBV7-9
abundance: .
CDR3aa: CASGPKGGKQFF
CDR3nt: TGTGCCAGCGGCCCCAAGGGGGGAAAGCAGTTCTTC

d_gene: TRBD1
j_gene: TRBJ2-3
v_gene: TRBV30
abundance: .
CDR3aa: CAWRPPGGNTQYF
CDR3nt: TGTGCCTGGAGGCCTCCAGGGGGTAATACGCAGTATTTT

d_gene: .
j_gene: TRBJ2-1
v_gene: TRBV28
abundance: .
CDR3aa: CASSHRTPSYNEQFF
CDR3nt: TGTGCCAGCAGTCACCGGACACCCTCCTACAATGAGCAGTTCTTC

d_gene: .
j_gene: TRBJ1-4
v_gene: TRBV28
abundance: .
CDR3aa: CASSSSAEGEKLFF
CDR3nt: TGTGCCAGCAGTTCGTCGGCAGAGGGGGAAAAACTGTTTTTT

d_gene: .
j_gene: TRBJ2-7
v_gene: TRBV19
abundance: .
CDR3aa: CASSINRVDEQYF
CDR3nt: TGTGCCAGTAGTATCAACAGGGTCGACGAGCAGTACTTC

d_gene: TRBD1
j_gene: TRBJ2-5
v_gene: TRBV11-3
abundance: .
CDR3aa: CASSSGGGETQYF
CDR3nt: TGTGCCAGCAGCTCAGGGGGCGGAGAGACCCAGTACTTC

d_gene: .
j_gene: TRBJ1-2
v_gene: TRBV28
abundance: once
CDR3aa: CASSLSDRNYGYTF
CDR3nt: TGTGCCAGCAGTTTATCCGACAGAAACTATGGCTACACCTTC

d_gene: .
j_gene: TRBJ2-5
v_gene: TRBV6-6
abundance: .
CDR3aa: CASSSPETRGTQYF
CDR3nt: TGTGCCAGCAGTTCCCCCGAGACGCGGGGGACCCAGTACTTC

d_gene: TRBD2
j_gene: TRBJ2-3
v_gene: TRBV5-6
abundance: .
CDR3aa: CASSLPPLAGATDTQYF
CDR3nt: TGTGCCAGCAGCCTCCCTCCGCTAGCGGGGGCCACAGATACGCAGTATTTT

d_gene: .
j_gene: TRBJ2-7
v_gene: TRBV28
abundance: .
CDR3aa: CASTEGWGLEQYF
CDR3nt: TGTGCCAGCACCGAAGGGTGGGGGCTCGAGCAGTACTTC

d_gene: TRBD1
j_gene: TRBJ1-1
v_gene: TRBV9
abundance: .
CDR3aa: CASSVEGTGWNTEAFF
CDR3nt: TGTGCCAGCAGCGTAGAAGGGACAGGGTGGAACACTGAAGCTTTCTTT

d_gene: .
j_gene: TRBJ1-5
v_gene: TRBV6-5
abundance: .
CDR3aa: CASRVGGGQPQHF
CDR3nt: TGTGCCAGCAGGGTTGGGGGGGGGCAGCCCCAGCATTTT

d_gene: .
j_gene: TRBJ2-3
v_gene: TRBV5-1
abundance: .
CDR3aa: CASSFGGEDTQYF
CDR3nt: TGCGCCAGCAGCTTTGGAGGGGAAGATACGCAGTATTTT

d_gene: TRBD2
j_gene: TRBJ2-3
v_gene: TRBV10-2
abundance: .
CDR3aa: CASSETSGGEYLTDTQYF
CDR3nt: TGCGCCAGCAGTGAGACTAGCGGGGGGGAATACCTCACAGATACGCAGTATTTT

d_gene: .
j_gene: TRBJ2-1
v_gene: TRBV7-6
abundance: .
CDR3aa: CASSANPYAGIYNEQFF
CDR3nt: TGTGCCAGCAGCGCCAACCCTTATGCAGGGATCTACAATGAGCAGTTCTTC

d_gene: TRBD2
j_gene: TRBJ2-2
v_gene: TRBV4-3
abundance: .
CDR3aa: CASSQETSGSHTGELFF
CDR3nt: TGCGCCAGCAGCCAAGAGACCAGCGGGAGTCACACCGGGGAGCTGTTTTTT

d_gene: .
j_gene: TRBJ2-3
v_gene: TRBV25-1
abundance: .
CDR3aa: CASSEGAVLADTQYF
CDR3nt: TGTGCCAGCAGTGAAGGAGCGGTGTTGGCAGATACGCAGTATTTT

d_gene: .
j_gene: TRBJ2-7
v_gene: TRBV5-1
abundance: .
CDR3aa: CASSLVAGTPDEQYF
CDR3nt: TGCGCCAGCAGCTTGGTGGCGGGGACCCCTGACGAGCAGTACTTC

d_gene: .
j_gene: TRBJ1-3
v_gene: TRBV2
abundance: few
CDR3aa: CASSEDAGNTIYF
CDR3nt: TGTGCCAGCAGTGAAGACGCTGGAAACACCATATATTTT

d_gene: .
j_gene: TRBJ2-1
v_gene: TRBV7-3
abundance: .
CDR3aa: CASSLAPYNEQFF
CDR3nt: TGTGCCAGCAGCTTAGCACCTTACAATGAGCAGTTCTTC

d_gene: .
j_gene: TRBJ1-1
v_gene: TRBV19
abundance: .
CDR3aa: CASTPRGSTEAFF
CDR3nt: TGTGCCAGTACCCCACGGGGGAGCACTGAAGCTTTCTTT

d_gene: .
j_gene: TRBJ2-1
v_gene: TRBV7-3
abundance: once
CDR3aa: CASSLGTAYNEQFF
CDR3nt: TGTGCCAGCAGCTTAGGAACAGCCTACAATGAGCAGTTCTTC

d_gene: TRBD1
j_gene: TRBJ1-6
v_gene: TRBV19
abundance: .
CDR3aa: CATKGQGYNSPLHF
CDR3nt: TGTGCCACCAAAGGACAGGGGTATAATTCACCCCTCCACTTT

d_gene: .
j_gene: TRBJ1-3
v_gene: TRBV6-1
abundance: .
CDR3aa: CASNGVWVPGNTIYF
CDR3nt: TGTGCCAGCAACGGTGTTTGGGTCCCTGGAAACACCATATATTTT

d_gene: .
j_gene: TRBJ2-2
v_gene: TRBV5-1
abundance: .
CDR3aa: CASSRDANTGELFF
CDR3nt: TGCGCCAGCAGCCGGGACGCAAACACCGGGGAGCTGTTTTTT

d_gene: TRBD2
j_gene: TRBJ2-7
v_gene: TRBV7-2
abundance: .
CDR3aa: CASSLDGPGGSYEQYF
CDR3nt: TGTGCCAGCAGCTTAGATGGCCCGGGAGGATCCTACGAGCAGTACTTC

d_gene: .
j_gene: TRBJ2-3
v_gene: TRBV11-3
abundance: .
CDR3aa: CASSYGSGGPDTQYF
CDR3nt: TGTGCCAGCAGCTATGGGTCCGGGGGACCAGATACGCAGTATTTT

d_gene: TRBD2
j_gene: TRBJ2-2
v_gene: TRBV6-1
abundance: .
CDR3aa: CASSGRLAANTGELFF
CDR3nt: TGTGCCAGCAGTGGTCGACTAGCGGCTAACACCGGGGAGCTGTTTTTT

d_gene: .
j_gene: TRBJ2-1
v_gene: TRBV6-5
abundance: .
CDR3aa: CASSIYNEQFF
CDR3nt: TGTGCCAGCAGTATCTACAATGAGCAGTTCTTC